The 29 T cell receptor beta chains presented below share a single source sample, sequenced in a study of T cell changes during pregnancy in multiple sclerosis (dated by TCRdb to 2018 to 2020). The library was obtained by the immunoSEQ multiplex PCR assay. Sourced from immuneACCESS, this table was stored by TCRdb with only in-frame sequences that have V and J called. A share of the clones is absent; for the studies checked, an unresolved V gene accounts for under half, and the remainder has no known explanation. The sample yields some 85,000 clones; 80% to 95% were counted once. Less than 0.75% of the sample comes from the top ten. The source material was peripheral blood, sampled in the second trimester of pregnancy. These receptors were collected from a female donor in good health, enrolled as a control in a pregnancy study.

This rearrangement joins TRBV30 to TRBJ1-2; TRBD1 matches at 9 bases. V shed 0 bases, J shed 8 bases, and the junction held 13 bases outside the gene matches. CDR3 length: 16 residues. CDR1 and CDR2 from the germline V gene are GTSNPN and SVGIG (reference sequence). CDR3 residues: CAWSVLPGQGRQGYTF. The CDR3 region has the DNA TGTGCCTGGAGTGTTCTCCCGGGACAGGGAAGGCAGGGCTACACCTTC.

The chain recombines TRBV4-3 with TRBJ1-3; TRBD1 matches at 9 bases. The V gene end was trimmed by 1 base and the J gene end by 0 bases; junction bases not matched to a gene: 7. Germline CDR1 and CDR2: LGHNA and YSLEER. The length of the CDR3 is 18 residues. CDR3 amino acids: CASSQGTGATASGNTIYF. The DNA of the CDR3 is TGCGCCAGCAGCCAAGGGACAGGGGCAACCGCCTCTGGAAACACCATATATTTT.

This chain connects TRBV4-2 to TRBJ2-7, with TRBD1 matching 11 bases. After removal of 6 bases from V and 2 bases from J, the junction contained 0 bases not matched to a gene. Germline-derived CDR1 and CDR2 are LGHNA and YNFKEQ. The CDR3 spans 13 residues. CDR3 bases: TGTGCCAGCAGGGGACAGGGGGCCTACGAGCAGTACTTC. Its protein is CASRGQGAYEQYF.

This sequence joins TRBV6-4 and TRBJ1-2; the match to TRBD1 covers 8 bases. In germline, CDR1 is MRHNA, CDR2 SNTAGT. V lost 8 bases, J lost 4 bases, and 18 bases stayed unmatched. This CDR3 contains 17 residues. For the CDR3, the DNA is TGTGCCAGCGGGAAGACAGGGGACGACTGCCCCGCCTATGGCTACACCTTC. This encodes CASGKTGDDCPAYGYTF.

The CDR3 sequence: CASSLQGDTEAFF. CDR3 in DNA: TGTGCCAGCAGCCTACAAGGGGACACTGAAGCTTTCTTT. J is TRBJ1-1 and V is TRBV14, with D perhaps TRBD1 (5 bases). The V gene's germline CDR1 is SGHDN and CDR2 FVKESK. The ends were cut back, 4 bases at V and 3 bases at J, with 9 bases in the middle. The CDR3 sequence is 13 residues long. The whole variable domain, remainder taken from reference TRBV14 and TRBJ1-1, is EAGVTQFPSHSVIEKGQTVTLRCDPISGHDNLYWYRRVMGKEIKFLLHFVKESKQDESGMPNNRFLAERTGGTYSTLKVQPAELEDSGVYFCASSLQGDTEAFFGQGTRLTVV.

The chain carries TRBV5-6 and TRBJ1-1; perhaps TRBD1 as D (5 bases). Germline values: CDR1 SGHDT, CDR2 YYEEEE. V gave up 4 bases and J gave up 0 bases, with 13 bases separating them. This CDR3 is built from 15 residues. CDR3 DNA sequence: TGTGCCAGCAGCCCTACGGGGGGACTGAACACTGAAGCTTTCTTT. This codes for CASSPTGGLNTEAFF.

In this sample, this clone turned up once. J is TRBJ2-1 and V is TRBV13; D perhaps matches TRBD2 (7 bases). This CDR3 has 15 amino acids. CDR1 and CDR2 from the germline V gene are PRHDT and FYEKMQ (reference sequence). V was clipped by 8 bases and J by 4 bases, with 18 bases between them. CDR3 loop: CASQRGGPLYNEQFF. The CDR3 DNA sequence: TGTGCCAGCCAACGCGGGGGCCCCTTATACAATGAGCAGTTCTTC.

The CDR3 is CASSLASSGGGYTF. The CDR3 DNA reads TGTGCCAGCAGCTTAGCGTCGTCAGGGGGGGGCTACACCTTC. The chain uses TRBV7-2 and TRBJ1-2, with 7 bases fitting TRBD1. The J segment lost 8 bases and the V segment lost 0 bases, leaving 6 bases of the junction unmatched. Germline CDR1 is SGHTA and CDR2 is FQGNSA. CDR3 length equals 14 residues.

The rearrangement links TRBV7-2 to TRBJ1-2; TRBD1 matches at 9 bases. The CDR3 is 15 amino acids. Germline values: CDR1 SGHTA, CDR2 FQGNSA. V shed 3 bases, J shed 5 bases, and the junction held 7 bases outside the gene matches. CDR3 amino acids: CASSFGTGFSYGYTF. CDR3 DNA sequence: TGTGCCAGCAGCTTCGGGACAGGGTTCTCTTATGGCTACACCTTC.

This CDR3 is CASSGLAGTANEQFF. DNA for the CDR3: TGTGCCAGCAGCGGACTAGCGGGAACCGCCAATGAGCAGTTCTTC. The chain has TRBV9 and TRBJ2-1, with 11 bases matching TRBD2. The V gene end was trimmed by 3 bases and the J gene end by 6 bases; junction bases not matched to a gene: 5. CDR1 is SGDLS, CDR2 YYNGEE, per germline. The CDR3 length is 15 residues.

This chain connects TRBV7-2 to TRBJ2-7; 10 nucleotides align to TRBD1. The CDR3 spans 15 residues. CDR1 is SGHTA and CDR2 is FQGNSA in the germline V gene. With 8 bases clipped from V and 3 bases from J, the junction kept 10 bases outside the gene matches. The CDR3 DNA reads TGTGCCAGCGGGACAGGGGCCTCCACCATCTACGAGCAGTACTTC. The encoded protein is CASGTGASTIYEQYF.

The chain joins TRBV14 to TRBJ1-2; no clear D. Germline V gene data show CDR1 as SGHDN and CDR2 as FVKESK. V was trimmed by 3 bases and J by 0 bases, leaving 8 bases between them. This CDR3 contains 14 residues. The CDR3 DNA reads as TGTGCCAGCAGCCAGGGCAGACCTAACTATGGCTACACCTTC. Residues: CASSQGRPNYGYTF. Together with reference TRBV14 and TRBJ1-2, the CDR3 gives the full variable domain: EAGVTQFPSHSVIEKGQTVTLRCDPISGHDNLYWYRRVMGKEIKFLLHFVKESKQDESGMPNNRFLAERTGGTYSTLKVQPAELEDSGVYFCASSQGRPNYGYTFGSGTRLTVV.

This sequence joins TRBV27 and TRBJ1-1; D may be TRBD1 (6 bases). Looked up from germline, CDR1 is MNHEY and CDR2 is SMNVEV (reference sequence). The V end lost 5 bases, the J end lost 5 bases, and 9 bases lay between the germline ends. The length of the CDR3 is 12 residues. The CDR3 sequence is CASSTGFTEAFF. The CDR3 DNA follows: TGTGCCAGCAGTACAGGGTTTACTGAAGCTTTCTTT.

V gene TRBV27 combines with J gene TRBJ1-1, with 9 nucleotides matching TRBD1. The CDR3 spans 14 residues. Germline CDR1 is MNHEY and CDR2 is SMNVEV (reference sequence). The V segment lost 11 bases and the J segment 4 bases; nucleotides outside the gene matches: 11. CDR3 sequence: CAAKPTGGTTEAFF. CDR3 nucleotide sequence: TGTGCCGCAAAACCGACAGGGGGGACCACTGAAGCTTTCTTT.

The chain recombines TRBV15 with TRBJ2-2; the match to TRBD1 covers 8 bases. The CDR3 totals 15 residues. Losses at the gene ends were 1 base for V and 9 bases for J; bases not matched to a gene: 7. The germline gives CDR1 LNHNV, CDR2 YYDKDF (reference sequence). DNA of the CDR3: TGTGCCACCAGCAGAGGTGGACAGGGTCTTAGGGAGCTGTTTTTT. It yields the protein CATSRGGQGLRELFF.

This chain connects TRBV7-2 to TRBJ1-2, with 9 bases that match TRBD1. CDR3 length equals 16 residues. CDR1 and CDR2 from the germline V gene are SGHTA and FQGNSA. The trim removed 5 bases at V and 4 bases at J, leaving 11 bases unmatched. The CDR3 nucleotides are TGTGCCAGCAGCGAAACCGGGACAGGGAGGGCCTATGGCTACACCTTC. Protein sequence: CASSETGTGRAYGYTF.

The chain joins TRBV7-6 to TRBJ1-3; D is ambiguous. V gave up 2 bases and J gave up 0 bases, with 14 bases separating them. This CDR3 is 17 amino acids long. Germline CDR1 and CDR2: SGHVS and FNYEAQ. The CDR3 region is CASSLYFFESSGNTIYF. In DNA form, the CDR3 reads TGTGCCAGCAGCTTATACTTCTTCGAGAGCTCTGGAAACACCATATATTTT. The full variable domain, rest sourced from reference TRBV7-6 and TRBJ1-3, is GAGVSQSPRYKVTKRGQDVALRCDPISGHVSLYWYRQALGQGPEFLTYFNYEAQQDKSGLPNDRFSAERPEGSISTLTIQRTEQRDSAMYRCASSLYFFESSGNTIYFGEGSWLTVV.

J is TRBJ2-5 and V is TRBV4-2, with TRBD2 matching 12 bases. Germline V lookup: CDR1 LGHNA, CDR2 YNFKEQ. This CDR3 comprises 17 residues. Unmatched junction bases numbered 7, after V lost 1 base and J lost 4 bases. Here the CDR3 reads CASSQVSSGGAGETQYF. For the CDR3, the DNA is TGTGCCAGCAGCCAAGTGTCTAGCGGGGGGGCGGGAGAGACCCAGTACTTC.

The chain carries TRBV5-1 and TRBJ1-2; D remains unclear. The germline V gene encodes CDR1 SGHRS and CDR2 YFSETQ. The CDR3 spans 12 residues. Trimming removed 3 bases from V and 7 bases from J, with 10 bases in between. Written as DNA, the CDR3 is TGCGCCAGCAGCTGGGTCGGGTTTGGCTACACCTTC. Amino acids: CASSWVGFGYTF.

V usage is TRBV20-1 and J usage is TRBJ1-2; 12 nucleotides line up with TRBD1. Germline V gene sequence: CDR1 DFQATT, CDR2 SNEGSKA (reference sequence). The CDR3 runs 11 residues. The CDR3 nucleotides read TGCAGAGGGACAGGGGGCGGTGGCTACACCTTC. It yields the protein CRGTGGGGYTF.

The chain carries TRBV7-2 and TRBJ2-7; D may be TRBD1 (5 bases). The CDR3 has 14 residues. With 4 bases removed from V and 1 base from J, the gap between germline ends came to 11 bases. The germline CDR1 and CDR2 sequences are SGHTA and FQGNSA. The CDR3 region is CASSYFDRSYEQYF. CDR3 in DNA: TGTGCCAGCAGCTATTTTGACAGATCCTACGAGCAGTACTTC. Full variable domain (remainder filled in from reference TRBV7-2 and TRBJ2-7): GAGVSQSPSNKVTEKGKDVELRCDPISGHTALYWYRQSLGQGLEFLIYFQGNSAPDKSGLPSDRFSAERTGGSVSTLTIQRTQQEDSAVYLCASSYFDRSYEQYFGPGTRLTVT.

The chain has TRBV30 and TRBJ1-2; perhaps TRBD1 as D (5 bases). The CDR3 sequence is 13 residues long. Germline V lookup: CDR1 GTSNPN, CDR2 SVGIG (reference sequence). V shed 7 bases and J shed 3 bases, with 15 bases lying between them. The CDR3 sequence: CASASGVDYGYTF. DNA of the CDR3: TGTGCCTCTGCCTCGGGGGTGGACTATGGCTACACCTTC.

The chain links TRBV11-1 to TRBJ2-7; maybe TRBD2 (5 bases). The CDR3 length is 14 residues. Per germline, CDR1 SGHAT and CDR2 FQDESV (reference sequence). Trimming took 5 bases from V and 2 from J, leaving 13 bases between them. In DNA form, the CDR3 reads TGTGCCAGCAGCACGTCGGAGGTTGCCTACGAGCAGTACTTC. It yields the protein CASSTSEVAYEQYF.

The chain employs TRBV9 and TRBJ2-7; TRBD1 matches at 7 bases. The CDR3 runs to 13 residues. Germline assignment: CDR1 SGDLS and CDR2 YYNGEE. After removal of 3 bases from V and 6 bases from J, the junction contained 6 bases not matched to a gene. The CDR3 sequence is CASSERQGTEQYF. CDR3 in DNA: TGTGCCAGCAGCGAGAGACAGGGTACCGAGCAGTACTTC. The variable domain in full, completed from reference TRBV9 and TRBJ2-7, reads DSGVTQTPKHLITATGQRVTLRCSPRSGDLSVYWYQQSLDQGLQFLIQYYNGEERAKGNILERFSAQQFPDLHSELNLSSLELGDSALYFCASSERQGTEQYFGPGTRLTVT.

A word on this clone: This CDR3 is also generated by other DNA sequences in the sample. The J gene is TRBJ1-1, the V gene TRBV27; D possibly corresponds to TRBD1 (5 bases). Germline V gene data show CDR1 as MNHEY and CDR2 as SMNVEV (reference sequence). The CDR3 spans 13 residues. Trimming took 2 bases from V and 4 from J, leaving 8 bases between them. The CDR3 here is CASSLRQGTEAFF. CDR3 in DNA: TGTGCCAGCAGTTTACGGCAGGGCACTGAAGCTTTCTTT.

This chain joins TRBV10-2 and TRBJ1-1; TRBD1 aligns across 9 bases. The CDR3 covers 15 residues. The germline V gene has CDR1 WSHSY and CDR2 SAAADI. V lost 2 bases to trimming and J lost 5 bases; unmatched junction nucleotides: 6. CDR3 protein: CASSEPGTGRTEAFF. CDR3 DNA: TGCGCCAGCAGTGAGCCGGGGACAGGGAGGACTGAAGCTTTCTTT.

The CDR3 region has the DNA TGTGCCAGCAGCTTAGGACAGGGGGCCTATGGCTACACCTTC. Protein product: CASSLGQGAYGYTF. The gene calls are TRBV5-4 and TRBJ1-2; 11 bases align to TRBD1. Germline V gives CDR1 SGHNT, CDR2 YYREEE (reference sequence). After removal of 2 bases from V and 4 bases from J, the junction contained 1 base not matched to a gene. This CDR3 has 14 amino acids.

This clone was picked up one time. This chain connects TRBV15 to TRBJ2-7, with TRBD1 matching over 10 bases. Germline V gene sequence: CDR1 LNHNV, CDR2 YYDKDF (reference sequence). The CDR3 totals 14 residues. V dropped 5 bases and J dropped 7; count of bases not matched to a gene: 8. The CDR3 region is CATSRDRGVWEQYF. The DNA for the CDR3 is TGTGCCACCAGCCGGGACAGGGGAGTGTGGGAGCAGTACTTC.

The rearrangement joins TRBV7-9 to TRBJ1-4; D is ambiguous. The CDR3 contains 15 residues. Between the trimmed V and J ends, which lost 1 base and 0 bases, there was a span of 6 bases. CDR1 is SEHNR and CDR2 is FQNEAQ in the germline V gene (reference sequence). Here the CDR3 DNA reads TGTGCCAGCAGCTTAGATTATACAACTAATGAAAAACTGTTTTTT. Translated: CASSLDYTTNEKLFF.